A single sample gave rise to the 28 T cell receptor beta chains below, sequenced in a study of blood T cell repertoires in COVID-19. The table came from immunoSEQ multiplex PCR; TCRdb's copy has only in-frame clones and leaves some out. Among some 490,000 clones listed, approximately 91% were seen once. Sequenced material: PBMCs or T cells enriched from blood (not recorded which). The receptor set was obtained from a woman aged 55-70 years who had recovered from COVID-19.

The V gene is TRBV5-4, the J gene TRBJ2-2; 12 positions agree with TRBD2. Germline V gene lookup returns CDR1 SGHNT and CDR2 YYREEE (reference sequence). There are 18 residues in the CDR3. J gave up 2 bases and V 0 bases, and 5 bases lay outside the gene matches. The CDR3 loop is CASSLGLAGGYNTGELFF. The CDR3 DNA reads TGTGCCAGCAGCTTGGGCCTAGCGGGGGGGTATAACACCGGGGAGCTGTTTTTT.

The V call is TRBV7-9, the J call TRBJ2-6; a possible D gene is TRBD1 (6 bases). CDR3 length equals 16 residues. Germline CDR1 SEHNR, CDR2 FQNEAQ (reference sequence). V lost 5 bases and J lost 5, with 16 bases in between. CDR3 in DNA: TGTGCCAGCAGCGCTATACAGGGAAATAGGGCCAACGTCCTGACTTTC. It translates to CASSAIQGNRANVLTF.

Turning to this clone: This same CDR3 is encoded by further DNA sequences in the sample. V usage is TRBV12-3 or TRBV12-4 and J usage is TRBJ2-2; TRBD1 might be the D (5 bases). V was clipped by 6 bases and J by 4 bases, with 9 bases between them. The CDR3 loop spans 13 amino acids. CDR3 residues: CASSLQVTGELFF. Written as DNA, the CDR3 is TGTGCCAGCAGCCTACAGGTCACCGGGGAGCTGTTTTTT.

V usage is TRBV5-1 and J usage is TRBJ2-6; 11 positions agree with TRBD1. The CDR3 spans 21 residues. The V segment lost 4 bases and the J segment 2 bases; nucleotides outside the gene matches: 17. Germline V gene data show CDR1 as SGHRS and CDR2 as YFSETQ. The DNA of the CDR3 is TGCGCCAGCAGCCATTATCCCATATCCGGGACAGGGGGAACTGGGGCCAACGTCCTGACTTTC. Residues: CASSHYPISGTGGTGANVLTF.

V gene TRBV4-1 combines with J gene TRBJ2-5, with TRBD2 identical over 10 bases. The trim removed 0 bases at V and 2 bases at J, leaving 12 bases unmatched. This CDR3 is 19 amino acids long. In germline, CDR1 is MGHRA, CDR2 YSYEKL. The CDR3 nucleotides are TGCGCCAGCAGCCAAGATAGGGCTAGCGGGGGCCCGCATCAAGAGACCCAGTACTTC. Amino acids: CASSQDRASGGPHQETQYF.

The rearrangement links TRBV5-1 to TRBJ1-6, with D unclear. CDR1 is SGHRS, CDR2 YFSETQ, per germline. The CDR3 spans 13 residues. Between the trimmed V and J ends, which lost 0 bases and 8 bases, there was a span of 6 bases. The CDR3 DNA sequence: TGCGCCAGCAGCTTGGAGGAGTATTCACCCCTCCACTTT. It encodes CASSLEEYSPLHF.

The chain joins TRBV3-1 (or the pseudogene TRBV3-2) to TRBJ2-1; TRBD2 aligns across 7 bases. The CDR3 runs 16 residues. J gave up 0 bases and V 1 base, and 3 bases lay outside the gene matches. Germline lookup yields CDR1 LGHDT and CDR2 YNNKEL (reference sequence). CDR3 bases: TGTGCCAGCAGCCAAGGTGGGAGGGTCTCCTACAATGAGCAGTTCTTC. Amino acid sequence: CASSQGGRVSYNEQFF.

The rearrangement uses TRBV2 and TRBJ1-6, with 8 bases lining up with TRBD1. The J segment lost 6 bases and the V segment lost 5 bases, leaving 6 bases of the junction unmatched. The CDR3 covers 15 residues. The germline CDR1 and CDR2 sequences are SNHLY and FYNNEI. CDR3 nucleotides: TGTGCCAGCAGTCCCATGGACAGGGTTAATTCACCCCTCCACTTT. Amino acids: CASSPMDRVNSPLHF.

The rearrangement joins TRBV5-1 to TRBJ1-2; 8 positions agree with TRBD1. Germline V gives CDR1 SGHRS, CDR2 YFSETQ. This CDR3 comprises 13 residues. Trimming cost V 4 bases and J 8 bases; bases outside gene matches: 7. The CDR3 DNA sequence: TGCGCCAGCAGCACCGGACAGGGAGTAGGCTACACCTTC. Its protein product is CASSTGQGVGYTF. Looking up the rest from reference TRBV5-1 and TRBJ1-2 gives the full variable domain: KAGVTQTPRYLIKTRGQQVTLSCSPISGHRSVSWYQQTPGQGLQFLFEYFSETQRNKGNFPGRFSGRQFSNSRSEMNVSTLELGDSALYLCASSTGQGVGYTFGSGTRLTVV.

The chain recombines TRBV14 with TRBJ1-1; perhaps TRBD1 as D (5 bases). With 1 base removed from V and 1 base from J, the gap between germline ends came to 19 bases. Germline V gene data show CDR1 as SGHDN and CDR2 as FVKESK. The CDR3 length is 18 residues. The CDR3 spells CASSQVAGDDRQNTEAFF. The DNA for the CDR3 is TGTGCCAGCAGCCAAGTCGCGGGGGATGACAGACAGAACACTGAAGCTTTCTTT.

The rearrangement links TRBV30 to TRBJ1-4, with a tentative D call TRBD1 (6 bases). Trimming cost V 3 bases and J 1 base, with 24 bases left between them. CDR1 is GTSNPN and CDR2 is SVGIG in the germline V gene (reference sequence). This CDR3 is 19 amino acids long. In nucleotides, the CDR3 is TGTGCCTGGAGCCGACCTTGGACAGCTACGAAAGGAACTAATGAAAAACTGTTTTTT. Encoded protein: CAWSRPWTATKGTNEKLFF.

The chain is built from TRBV18 and TRBJ2-7, with 8 positions matching TRBD1. The CDR3 covers 15 residues. After removal of 4 bases from V and 7 bases from J, the junction contained 12 bases not matched to a gene. CDR1 is KGHSH and CDR2 is LQKENI in the germline V gene. The CDR3: CASSLFPTGEEEQYV. The CDR3 bases are TGTGCCAGCTCACTTTTTCCGACAGGGGAGGAAGAGCAGTACGTC.

For the CDR3, the DNA is TGTGCCAGCAGTGAATCTGGGTCCAGAGGGAGCACAGATACGCAGTATTTT. Residues: CASSESGSRGSTDTQYF. The chain carries TRBV25-1 and TRBJ2-3; weak D call: TRBD2 (5 bases). V dropped 1 base and J dropped 0 bases, with 14 bases sitting between them. Germline CDR1 MGHDK, CDR2 SYGVNS. The CDR3 length is 17 residues.

The V and J genes are TRBV7-2 and TRBJ2-2; 8 positions match TRBD2. CDR3 size: 17 residues. Trimming at V came to 5 bases and at J to 1 base, leaving 9 bases not matched to a gene. Looked up from germline, CDR1 is SGHTA and CDR2 is FQGNSA. CDR3 bases: TGTGCCAGCAGCCCCCCGGGGCGGGGGGTGAACACCGGGGAGCTGTTTTTT. Its translation is CASSPPGRGVNTGELFF.

This chain uses TRBV6-1 with TRBJ1-6; maybe TRBD1 (6 bases). This CDR3 comprises 16 residues. Between the trimmed V and J ends, which lost 4 bases and 8 bases, there was a span of 18 bases. Germline V CDR1 and CDR2: MNHNS, SASEGT. The CDR3 loop reads CASSGVRTASDSPLHF. The DNA of the CDR3 is TGTGCCAGCAGTGGGGTCCGGACAGCTTCAGATTCACCCCTCCACTTT.

The count of this clone is one. This chain joins TRBV7-9 and TRBJ1-5; tentative D call: TRBD1 (5 bases). Germline CDR1 is SEHNR and CDR2 is FQNEAQ (reference sequence). CDR3 length: 15 amino acids. Trimming shortened V by 6 bases and J by 2 bases, and 14 bases separated the two germline ends. The CDR3 DNA reads as TGTGCCAGCAGTCCCCCGGGGGACGGCAATCAGCCCCAGCATTTT. It translates to CASSPPGDGNQPQHF.

V usage is TRBV21-1 and J usage is TRBJ2-3; the tabulated D call, TRBD1, remains unverified against the DNA. TRBV21-1 is a listed pseudogene. This CDR3 contains 16 residues. The CDR3: CASSKTLGQGENTQYF. The CDR3 nucleotides are TGTGCCAGCAGCAAAACACTGGGACAGGGGGAGAATACGCAGTATTTT.

The chain couples TRBV6-6 to TRBJ1-1; TRBD1 matches at 7 bases. The germline V gene encodes CDR1 MNHNY and CDR2 SVGAGI (reference sequence). The CDR3 runs 16 residues. With 5 bases clipped from V and 0 bases from J, the junction kept 9 bases outside the gene matches. The CDR3 region is CASSRQGSFMNTEAFF. CDR3 DNA: TGTGCCAGCAGTCGACAGGGATCCTTCATGAACACTGAAGCTTTCTTT.

The genes are TRBV19 and TRBJ1-1; TRBD1 might be the D (6 bases). Germline assignment: CDR1 LNHDA and CDR2 SQIVND (reference sequence). V gave up 6 bases and J gave up 4 bases, with 12 bases separating them. There are 13 residues in the CDR3. The CDR3 region has the DNA TGTGCCAGTAGGAACAGGGCGGTCACTGAAGCTTTCTTT. The encoded protein is CASRNRAVTEAFF.

This chain uses TRBV12-3 or TRBV12-4 with TRBJ1-4; D may be TRBD1 (5 bases). This CDR3 is 13 amino acids long. The V gene lost 6 bases and the J gene lost 6 bases, with 11 bases spanning the gap. CDR3 DNA: TGTGCCAGCAGAAGGGGCAGTTATGAAAAACTGTTTTTT. Its protein product is CASRRGSYEKLFF.

This chain links TRBV2 with TRBJ2-5; TRBD1 agrees at 7 bases. V was clipped by 2 bases and J by 5 bases; unmatched bases: 5. The CDR3 spans 14 residues. CDR1 is SNHLY and CDR2 is FYNNEI in the germline V gene. CDR3 amino acids: CASSEYRGYETQYF. The CDR3 nucleotides are TGTGCCAGCAGTGAATACAGGGGTTACGAGACCCAGTACTTC.

The chain employs TRBV4-1 and TRBJ2-2; no clear D gene. Deletions cut 1 base from V and 5 bases from J, with 11 bases between. The CDR3 is 15 amino acids. CDR1 and CDR2 from the germline V gene are MGHRA and YSYEKL. CDR3 DNA: TGCGCCAGCAGCCAAGCAATTCAGTGGACCGGGGAGCTGTTTTTT. This encodes CASSQAIQWTGELFF.

This chain uses TRBV7-9 with TRBJ2-7, with a tentative D call TRBD2 (5 bases). The CDR3 contains 12 residues. Trimming pared 3 bases from V and 3 bases from J, leaving 6 bases between. Germline assignment: CDR1 SEHNR and CDR2 FQNEAQ (reference sequence). The CDR3 bases are TGTGCCAGCAGCTTCGGGGTCTACGAGCAGTACTTC. Translated, it gives CASSFGVYEQYF.

The chain uses TRBV24-1 and TRBJ2-3, with 9 positions matching TRBD1. Germline CDR1 is KGHDR and CDR2 is SFDVKD. The V and J ends lost 3 bases and 0 bases, in that order; junction bases with no gene match: 3. The CDR3 covers 16 residues. The CDR3 sequence: CATSDDRGISTDTQYF. CDR3 sequence (DNA): TGTGCCACCAGTGATGACAGGGGGATTAGCACAGATACGCAGTATTTT.

The gene calls are TRBV7-6 and TRBJ2-6, with TRBD1 identical over 8 bases. This CDR3 is 18 amino acids long. CDR1 is SGHVS, CDR2 FNYEAQ, per germline. V trimming: 5 bases; J trimming: 1 base; junction bases outside the gene matches: 10. CDR3 DNA: TGTGCCAGCAGCCTCAGGACAGGGACGGGATCTGGGGCCAACGTCCTGACTTTC. It encodes CASSLRTGTGSGANVLTF. Full variable domain (outside the CDR3, taken from reference TRBV7-6 and TRBJ2-6): GAGVSQSPRYKVTKRGQDVALRCDPISGHVSLYWYRQALGQGPEFLTYFNYEAQQDKSGLPNDRFSAERPEGSISTLTIQRTEQRDSAMYRCASSLRTGTGSGANVLTFGAGSRLTVL.

The V call is TRBV6-5, the J call TRBJ1-2; D is perhaps TRBD1 (6 bases). CDR1 and CDR2 (germline): MNHEY, SVGAGI. CDR3 length: 14 amino acids. Trimming removed 7 bases at V and 3 bases at J, with 15 bases between. The DNA of the CDR3 is TGTGCCAGCACGAAAGGGGCAGGGGACTATGGCTACACCTTC. Encoded protein: CASTKGAGDYGYTF.

J is TRBJ1-1 and V is TRBV7-9; 9 nucleotides line up with TRBD1. Germline V lookup: CDR1 SEHNR, CDR2 FQNEAQ (reference sequence). The CDR3 is made up of 15 amino acids. The trim removed 4 bases at V and 8 bases at J, leaving 11 bases unmatched. Here the CDR3 DNA reads TGTGCCAGCAGCTCGCGGGACAGGGCGGTGGTGGAAGCTTTCTTT. It specifies CASSSRDRAVVEAFF.

The V call is TRBV14, the J call TRBJ2-6, with D perhaps matching TRBD2 (5 bases). The germline V and J ends were trimmed by 3 bases and 1 base, with 7 bases remaining between them. The CDR3 runs 15 residues. From germline, CDR1 is SGHDN and CDR2 FVKESK. The CDR3 DNA sequence: TGTGCCAGCAGCCATCGGGGATCTGGGGCCAACGTCCTGACTTTC. Translation: CASSHRGSGANVLTF.